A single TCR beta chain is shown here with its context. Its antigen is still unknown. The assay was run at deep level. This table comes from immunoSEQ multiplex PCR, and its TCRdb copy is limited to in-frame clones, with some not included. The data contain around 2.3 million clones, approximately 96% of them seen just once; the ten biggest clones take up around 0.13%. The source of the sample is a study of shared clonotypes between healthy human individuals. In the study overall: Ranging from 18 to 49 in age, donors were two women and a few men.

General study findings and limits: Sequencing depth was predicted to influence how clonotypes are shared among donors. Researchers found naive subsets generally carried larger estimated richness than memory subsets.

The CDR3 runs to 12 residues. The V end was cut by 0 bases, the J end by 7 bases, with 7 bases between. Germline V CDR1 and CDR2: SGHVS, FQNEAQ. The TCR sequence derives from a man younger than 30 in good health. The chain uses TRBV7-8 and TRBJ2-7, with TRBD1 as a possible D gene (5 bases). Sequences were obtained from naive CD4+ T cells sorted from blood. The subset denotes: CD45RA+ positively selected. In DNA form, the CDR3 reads TGTGCCAGCAGCTTAGCGCAGGGTGAGCAGTACTTC. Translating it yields CASSLAQGEQYF. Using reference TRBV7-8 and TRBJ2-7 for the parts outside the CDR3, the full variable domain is GAGVSQSPRYKVAKRGQDVALRCDPISGHVSLFWYQQALGQGPEFLTYFQNEAQLDKSGLPSDRFFAERPEGSVSTLKIQRTQQEDSAVYLCASSLAQGEQYFGPGTRLTVT.